This T cell receptor beta chain stems from a study of technical replicates of blood from several donors. Assay used: immunoSEQ multiplex PCR; TCRdb lists only in-frame clones, some missing. The table includes tens of thousands of clones, around nine tenths detected once. There are a few counts of this clone. The CDR3 length is 15 residues. Germline CDR1 is LNHNV and CDR2 is YYDKDF (reference sequence). V lost 3 bases, J lost 2 bases, and 4 bases stayed unmatched. This sequence was found in a human donor in good health. Some clones in this sample may be carry-over from other donors' samples. The source material was PBMCs. The chain couples TRBV15 to TRBJ1-5; 7 bases fit TRBD1. CDR3 in amino acids: CATSSDRVGNQPQHF. The CDR3 DNA follows: TGTGCCACCAGCAGTGACAGGGTTGGCAATCAGCCCCAGCATTTT.